The present TCR beta chain was sequenced within a study of cytotoxic CD8 clonotypes in ibrutinib-treated CLL. TCRdb keeps only in-frame clones here, not all; method: immunoSEQ multiplex PCR. This table has 300,000 or so clones, approximately 67% appearing once. This clone was recorded once. Germline values: CDR1 SNHLY, CDR2 FYNNEI. V lost 3 bases to trimming and J lost 6 bases, with 9 bases between them. The CDR3 totals 13 residues. This receptor was identified in a human donor with chronic lymphocytic leukemia. The sample here was PBMCs, taken after 36 months of ibrutinib treatment. J is TRBJ2-1 and V is TRBV2, with a tentative D call TRBD1 (5 bases). This CDR3 is CASSDEGANEQFF. The CDR3 DNA reads as TGTGCCAGCAGTGACGAAGGGGCCAATGAGCAGTTCTTC.